This entry features one T cell receptor (beta chain) sequence. This record belongs to a study of patients and donors after allogeneic stem cell transplantation. TCRdb re-called the RT-PCR reads through MiXCR, storing one row per CDR3 protein. The sample includes 400,000 to 500,000 distinct CDR3 sequences, roughly 17% of them seen just once. The CDR3 is 15 amino acids. The germline V and J ends were trimmed by 5 bases and 7 bases, with 18 bases remaining between them. The germline gives CDR1 SGHRS, CDR2 YFSETQ. What was sequenced was blood, either unsorted or a sorted T cell fraction (not recorded which). This receptor was identified in a human donor who was either an allogeneic HSCT recipient or a stem cell or donor lymphocyte infusion donor (not recorded which). It is not recorded whose cells these are; they may come from a transplant donor. V and J are TRBV5-1 and TRBJ2-2; the D gene is possibly TRBD2 (5 bases). As DNA, the CDR3 is TGCGCCAGCAGTTTAGCGACTCCTTATATCGGGGAGCTGTTTTTT. Translated: CASSLATPYIGELFF.